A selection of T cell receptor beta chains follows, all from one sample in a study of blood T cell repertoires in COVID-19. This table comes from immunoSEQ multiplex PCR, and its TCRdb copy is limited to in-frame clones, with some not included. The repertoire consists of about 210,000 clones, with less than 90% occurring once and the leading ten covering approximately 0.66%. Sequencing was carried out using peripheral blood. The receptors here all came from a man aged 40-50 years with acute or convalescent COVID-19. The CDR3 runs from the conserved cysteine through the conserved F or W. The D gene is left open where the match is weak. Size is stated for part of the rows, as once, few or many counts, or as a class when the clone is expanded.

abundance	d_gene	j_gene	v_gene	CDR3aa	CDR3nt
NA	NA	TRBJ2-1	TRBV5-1	CASRQASGEQFF	TGCGCCAGCAGACAGGCATCGGGTGAGCAGTTCTTC
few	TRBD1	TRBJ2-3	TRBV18	CASSPPATGSYTQYF	TGTGCCAGCTCACCACCTGCGACAGGGTCTTATACGCAGTATTTT
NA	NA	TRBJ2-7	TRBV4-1	CASSQDLGTLYYEQYF	TGCGCCAGCAGCCAAGATCTGGGCACCCTTTACTACGAGCAGTACTTC
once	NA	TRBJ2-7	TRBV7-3	CASSLQGRADEQYF	TGTGCCAGCAGCTTGCAGGGAAGGGCAGACGAGCAGTACTTC
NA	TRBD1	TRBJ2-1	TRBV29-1	CSTGGPSVFNEQFF	TGCAGCACAGGGGGGCCTTCCGTATTCAATGAGCAGTTCTTC
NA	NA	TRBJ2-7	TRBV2	CASSTGLKGSEQYF	TGTGCCAGCAGCACGGGACTTAAAGGGAGCGAGCAGTACTTC
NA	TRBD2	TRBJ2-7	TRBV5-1	CASSLLAGAGEQYF	TGCGCCAGCAGCTTACTAGCGGGAGCTGGTGAGCAGTACTTC
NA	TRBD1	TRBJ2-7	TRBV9	CASSAGTGGEYEQYF	TGTGCCAGCAGCGCCGGGACAGGGGGAGAATACGAGCAGTACTTC
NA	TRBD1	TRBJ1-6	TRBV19	CASSVLPGTANSPLHF	TGTGCCAGTAGTGTCCTCCCCGGGACAGCTAATTCACCCCTCCACTTT
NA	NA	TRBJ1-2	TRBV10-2	CASSDRTGSYGYTF	TGCGCCAGCAGTGACCGTACCGGGAGCTATGGCTACACCTTC
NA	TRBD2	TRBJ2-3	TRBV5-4	CASSFGTSGFLDTQYF	TGTGCCAGCAGCTTCGGGACTAGCGGTTTTCTAGATACGCAGTATTTT
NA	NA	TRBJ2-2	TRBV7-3	CASSSGLKRGGELFF	TGTGCCAGCAGCTCGGGACTCAAGCGAGGCGGGGAGCTGTTTTTT
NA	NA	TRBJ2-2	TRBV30	CAWSPSRTDSYTGELFF	TGTGCCTGGAGTCCATCTCGGACAGATTCATACACCGGGGAGCTGTTTTTT
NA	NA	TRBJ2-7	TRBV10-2	CASSDRVSPYEQYF	TGCGCCAGCAGTGATCGAGTCTCCCCCTACGAGCAGTACTTC
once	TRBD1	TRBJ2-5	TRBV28	CASSTRSRGRLGETQYF	TGTGCCAGCAGTACCCGGAGCAGGGGGCGCTTGGGAGAGACCCAGTACTTC
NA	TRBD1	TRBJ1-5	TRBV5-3	CARSQAGQGYQPQHF	TGTGCCAGAAGCCAAGCTGGACAGGGCTATCAGCCCCAGCATTTT
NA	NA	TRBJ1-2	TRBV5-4	CASSPLGGAGGYTF	TGTGCCAGCAGCCCGCTGGGGGGGGCAGGGGGCTACACCTTC
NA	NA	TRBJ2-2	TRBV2	CASSEFKNTGELFF	TGTGCCAGCAGTGAATTCAAAAACACCGGGGAGCTGTTTTTT
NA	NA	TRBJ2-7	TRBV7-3	CASSPTGGNFPYEQYF	TGTGCCAGCAGCCCTACCGGCGGGAACTTTCCCTACGAGCAGTACTTC
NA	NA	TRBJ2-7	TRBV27	CATMGLLKGHSYEQYF	TGTGCCACAATGGGATTGTTAAAGGGACACTCCTACGAGCAGTACTTC
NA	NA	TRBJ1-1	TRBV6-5	CASRTRVATEAFF	TGTGCCAGCAGAACGCGGGTTGCCACTGAAGCTTTCTTT
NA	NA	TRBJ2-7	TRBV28	CASSRGIPRYEQYF	TGTGCCAGCAGCCGGGGAATTCCCCGCTACGAGCAGTACTTC
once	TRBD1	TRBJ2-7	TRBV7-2	CASSSSGQGLPYEQYF	TGTGCCAGCAGCTCGTCCGGACAGGGTTTACCCTACGAGCAGTACTTC
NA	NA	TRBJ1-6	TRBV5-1	CASSLEGQGSGPLHF	TGCGCCAGCAGCTTGGAAGGGCAGGGGAGTGGGCCCCTCCACTTT
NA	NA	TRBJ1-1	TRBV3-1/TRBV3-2	CASSREENTEAFF	TGTGCCAGCAGCCGGGAGGAGAACACTGAAGCTTTCTTT
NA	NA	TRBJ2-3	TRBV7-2	CASSLSLDIGRAGRQYF	TGTGCCAGCAGCTTATCGTTAGATATCGGTAGGGCGGGGCGGCAGTATTTT
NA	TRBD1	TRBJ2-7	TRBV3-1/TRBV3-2	CASSNWDRAANEQYF	TGTGCCAGCAGCAACTGGGACAGGGCGGCGAACGAGCAGTACTTC
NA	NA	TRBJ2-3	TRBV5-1	CASSLALGRVGDTQYF	TGCGCCAGCAGCTTGGCCTTGGGCAGGGTGGGGGATACGCAGTATTTT
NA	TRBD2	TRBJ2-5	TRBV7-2	CASSRGLAGGRETQYF	TGTGCCAGCAGCCGTGGACTAGCGGGGGGGCGAGAGACCCAGTACTTC
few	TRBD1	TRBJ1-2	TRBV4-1	CASSQETGRNYGYTF	TGCGCCAGCAGCCAAGAGACAGGGAGGAACTATGGCTACACCTTC
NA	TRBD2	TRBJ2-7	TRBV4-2	CASSQGSGGAPVEQYF	TGTGCCAGCAGCCAAGGGTCGGGAGGCGCGCCGGTCGAGCAGTACTTC
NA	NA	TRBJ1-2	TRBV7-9	CASSGGARGYTF	TGTGCCAGCAGCGGGGGGGCGCGGGGCTACACCTTC
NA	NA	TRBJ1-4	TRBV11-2	CASSLGAALFF	TGTGCCAGCAGCTTAGGGGCAGCACTGTTTTTT
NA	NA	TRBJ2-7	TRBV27	CASSLKPHEQYF	TGTGCCAGCAGTTTGAAGCCCCACGAGCAGTACTTC
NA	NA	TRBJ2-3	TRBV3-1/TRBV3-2	CASSQAPSLADTQYF	TGTGCCAGCAGCCAAGCTCCGTCCCTCGCAGATACGCAGTATTTT
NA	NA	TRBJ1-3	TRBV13	CASSLQQGPHSGNTIYF	TGTGCCAGCAGCTTACAACAGGGCCCACACTCTGGAAACACCATATATTTT
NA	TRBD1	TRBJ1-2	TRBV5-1	CASSFGAGGYGYTF	TGCGCCAGCAGCTTCGGGGCAGGGGGTTATGGCTACACCTTC
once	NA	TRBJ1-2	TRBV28	CASSRNDRDGYTF	TGTGCCAGCAGTCGTAATGATAGAGATGGCTACACCTTC
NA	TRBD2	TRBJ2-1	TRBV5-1	CASSSPQVKGESGGGYNEQFF	TGCGCCAGCAGCTCCCCTCAGGTTAAGGGCGAAAGCGGGGGAGGCTACAATGAGCAGTTCTTC
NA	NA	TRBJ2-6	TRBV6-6	CASSPTAFSGANVLTF	TGTGCCAGCAGTCCAACAGCCTTCTCTGGGGCCAACGTCCTGACTTTC
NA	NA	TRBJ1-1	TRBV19	CASSPGISEAFF	TGTGCCAGTAGTCCAGGGATCAGTGAAGCTTTCTTT
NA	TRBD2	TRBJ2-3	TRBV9	CASERGGTQYF	TGTGCCAGTGAGCGGGGTGGTACGCAGTATTTT
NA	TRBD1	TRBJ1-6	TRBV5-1	CASSATGVQSPLHF	TGCGCCAGCAGCGCGACAGGGGTTCAGTCACCCCTCCACTTT
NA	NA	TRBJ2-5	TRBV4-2	CASSQDAGQKETQYF	TGTGCCAGCAGCCAAGACGCAGGACAGAAAGAGACCCAGTACTTC
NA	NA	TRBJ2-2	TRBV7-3	CASSLALTGGELFF	TGTGCCAGCAGCTTGGCTCTTACGGGCGGGGAGCTGTTTTTT
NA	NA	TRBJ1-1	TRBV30	CAWAIGAYMNTEAFF	TGTGCCTGGGCCATAGGGGCATACATGAACACTGAAGCTTTCTTT